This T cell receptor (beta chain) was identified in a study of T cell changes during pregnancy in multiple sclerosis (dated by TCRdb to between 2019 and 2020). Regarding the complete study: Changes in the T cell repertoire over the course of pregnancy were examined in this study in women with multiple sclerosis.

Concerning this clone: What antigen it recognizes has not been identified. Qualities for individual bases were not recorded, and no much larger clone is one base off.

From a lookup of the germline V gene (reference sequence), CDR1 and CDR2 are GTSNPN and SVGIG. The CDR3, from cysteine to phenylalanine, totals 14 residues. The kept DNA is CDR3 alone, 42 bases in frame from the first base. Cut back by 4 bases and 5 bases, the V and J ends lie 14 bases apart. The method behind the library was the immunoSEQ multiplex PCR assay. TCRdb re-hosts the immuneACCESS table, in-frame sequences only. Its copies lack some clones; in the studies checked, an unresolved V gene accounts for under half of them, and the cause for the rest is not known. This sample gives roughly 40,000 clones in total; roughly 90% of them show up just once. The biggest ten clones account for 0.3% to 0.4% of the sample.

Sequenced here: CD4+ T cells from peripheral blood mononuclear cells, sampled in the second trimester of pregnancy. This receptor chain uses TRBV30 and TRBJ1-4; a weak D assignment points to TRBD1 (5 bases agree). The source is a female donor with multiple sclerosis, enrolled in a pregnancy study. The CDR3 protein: CAWTTGERNEKLFF. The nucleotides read TGTGCCTGGACGACGGGGGAAAGGAATGAAAAACTGTTTTTT. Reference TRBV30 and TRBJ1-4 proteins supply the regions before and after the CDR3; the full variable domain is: SQTIHQWPATLVQPVGSPLSLECTVEGTSNPNLYWYRQAAGRGLQLLFYSVGIGQISSEVPQNLSASRPQDRQFILSSKKLLLSDSGFYLCAWTTGERNEKLFFGSGTQLSVL.